The 28 T cell receptor beta chains presented below share a single source sample, sequenced in a study of cytomegalovirus exposure and HLA in healthy donors. It was with 60 Vbeta and 13 Jbeta primers that the PCR ran. Libraries were prepared by immunoSEQ multiplex PCR; TCRdb keeps only in-frame clonotypes and omits some of them. This sample has roughly 180,000 clones, with around 84% found just once. Sample: PBMCs. Every receptor here comes from a girl aged 2 to 9 in good health and CMV-seropositive.

The chain employs TRBV18 and TRBJ1-2; D unclear. Germline CDR1 KGHSH, CDR2 LQKENI. CDR3 length equals 14 residues. The ends were cut back, 6 bases at V and 8 bases at J, with 19 bases in the middle. The CDR3 region has the DNA TGTGCCAGCTCTACCTGGGCCCTACGTAGAGGCTACACCTTC. Translation gives CASSTWALRRGYTF. Full variable domain (outside the CDR3, taken from reference TRBV18 and TRBJ1-2): NAGVMQNPRHLVRRRGQEARLRCSPMKGHSHVYWYRQLPEEGLKFMVYLQKENIIDESGMPKERFSAEFPKEGPSILRIQQVVRGDSAAYFCASSTWALRRGYTFGSGTRLTVV.

The chain recombines TRBV12-5 with TRBJ1-3, with 7 positions matching TRBD1. The CDR3 is 15 residues long. Germline V gene lookup returns CDR1 LGHNT and CDR2 FRNRAP. The trim removed 5 bases at V and 2 bases at J, leaving 6 bases unmatched. The CDR3 DNA sequence: TGTGCTAGTGGTCCGGTGGGACAGACTGGAAACACCATATATTTT. Protein: CASGPVGQTGNTIYF.

The CDR3 region has the DNA TGTGCCAGCAGGGACAGGTCCGAGACCCAGTACTTC. This translates into CASRDRSETQYF. This sequence joins TRBV2 and TRBJ2-5, with 7 positions matching TRBD1. This CDR3 has 12 residues. In germline, CDR1 is SNHLY, CDR2 FYNNEI. J was trimmed by 5 bases and V by 6 bases; bases with no gene match: 3.

The chain uses TRBV25-1 and TRBJ1-5, with D unresolved. CDR1 and CDR2 (germline): MGHDK, SYGVNS. V lost 3 bases and J lost 6, with 18 bases in between. The length of the CDR3 is 16 residues. The CDR3 coding sequence is TGTGCCAGCAGTGACTCTTCAGAGGAAATCGGTCAGCCCCAGCATTTT. As protein: CASSDSSEEIGQPQHF.

Only one count was recorded for this clone. This chain links TRBV5-6 with TRBJ1-4; D is undetermined. CDR1 and CDR2 from the germline V gene are SGHDT and YYEEEE. Trimming removed 6 bases at V and 0 bases at J, with 12 bases between. The CDR3 has 15 amino acids. CDR3 sequence (DNA): TGTGCCAGCACCTATTACAGCTCAACTAATGAAAAACTGTTTTTT. This encodes CASTYYSSTNEKLFF.

This clone was counted once. This chain uses TRBV6-6 with TRBJ1-5; TRBD1 aligns across 7 bases. Per germline, CDR1 MNHNY and CDR2 SVGAGI (reference sequence). V gave up 6 bases and J gave up 6 bases; unmatched junction bases: 8. The CDR3 is made up of 14 amino acids. Here the CDR3 reads CASSRTGEAQPQHF. The CDR3, as DNA: TGTGCCAGCAGCCGAACAGGGGAGGCTCAGCCCCAGCATTTT.

The sample holds one count of this clone. The V and J genes are TRBV6-5 and TRBJ1-2, with 7 bases lining up with TRBD1. This CDR3 spans 15 amino acids. With V trimmed by 8 bases and J by 7 bases, 16 bases remained unmatched. Germline loops: CDR1 MNHEY, CDR2 SVGAGI. CDR3 protein: CASGRDSPRGGGYTF. For the CDR3, the DNA is TGTGCCAGCGGCCGGGACAGCCCCCGGGGCGGTGGCTACACCTTC.

This clone is a singleton in its sample. The rearrangement links TRBV9 to TRBJ2-2, with 8 bases aligning to TRBD2. The CDR3 is 16 residues long. The V gene end was trimmed by 0 bases and the J gene end by 5 bases; junction bases not matched to a gene: 6. The germline gives CDR1 SGDLS, CDR2 YYNGEE. Here the CDR3 DNA reads TGTGCCAGCAGCGTAGTCAGCGGGGGTGGAACCGGGGAGCTGTTTTTT. The encoded protein is CASSVVSGGGTGELFF. Full variable domain (outside the CDR3, taken from reference TRBV9 and TRBJ2-2): DSGVTQTPKHLITATGQRVTLRCSPRSGDLSVYWYQQSLDQGLQFLIQYYNGEERAKGNILERFSAQQFPDLHSELNLSSLELGDSALYFCASSVVSGGGTGELFFGEGSRLTVL.

The genes are TRBV5-1 and TRBJ1-2; D might be TRBD1 (6 bases). CDR1 and CDR2 (germline): SGHRS, YFSETQ. This CDR3 has 16 amino acids. V was trimmed by 4 bases and J by 4 bases, leaving 20 bases between them. CDR3 bases: TGCGCCAGCAGCCTCCAACCGCCGCAGGGGCTCTATGGCTACACCTTC. The encoded protein is CASSLQPPQGLYGYTF.

This clone was found once. This chain joins TRBV6-5 and TRBJ1-1; D is undetermined. CDR1 is MNHEY, CDR2 SVGAGI, per germline. CDR3 length: 13 residues. Trimming shortened V by 6 bases and J by 7 bases, and 15 bases separated the two germline ends. The CDR3 DNA is TGTGCCAGCAGGAACCCCTTGGGCGATGAAGCTTTCTTT. It specifies CASRNPLGDEAFF.

Only a few counts were recorded for this clone. Other DNA sequences of this sample code for an identical CDR3. The rearrangement links TRBV4-1 to TRBJ2-7; 9 bases fit TRBD1. This CDR3 has 17 residues. Per the germline V gene, CDR1 is MGHRA and CDR2 is YSYEKL. Trimming took 0 bases from V and 1 from J; bases not matched to a gene: 7. CDR3 amino acids: CASSQEPGQGRSYEQYF. The CDR3 DNA follows: TGCGCCAGCAGCCAAGAACCTGGACAGGGGAGGTCCTACGAGCAGTACTTC.

The chain links TRBV7-3 to TRBJ2-7; TRBD1 might be the D (6 bases). Trimming pared 4 bases from V and 2 bases from J, leaving 12 bases between. CDR3 length: 14 residues. Per germline, CDR1 SGHTA and CDR2 FQGTGA. Written as DNA, the CDR3 is TGTGCCAGCAGCTCCCAGGACAGAACCTACGAGCAGTACTTC. Protein sequence: CASSSQDRTYEQYF.

The chain employs TRBV4-2 and TRBJ2-3; perhaps TRBD2 as D (6 bases). The CDR3 loop spans 17 amino acids. With 0 bases removed from V and 4 bases from J, the gap between germline ends came to 17 bases. Germline V gene lookup returns CDR1 LGHNA and CDR2 YNFKEQ. The CDR3 DNA is TGTGCCAGCAGCCAAGATGGAACGGGGGTGGGGGCAGATACGCAGTATTTT. Translated: CASSQDGTGVGADTQYF.

This chain links TRBV5-1 with TRBJ2-7; 9 nucleotides line up with TRBD1. The CDR3 has 16 residues. Germline assignment: CDR1 SGHRS and CDR2 YFSETQ. After removal of 9 bases from V and 4 bases from J, the junction contained 17 bases not matched to a gene. The CDR3 sequence: CANQKVPGQGRYEQYF. DNA of the CDR3: TGCGCCAACCAAAAGGTCCCGGGACAGGGTAGGTACGAGCAGTACTTC.

The chain combines TRBV19 with TRBJ2-1; 12 bases map to TRBD1. The junction had 4 bases not matched to a gene; V was cut back by 4 bases and J by 6 bases. Germline V gives CDR1 LNHDA, CDR2 SQIVND (reference sequence). This CDR3 is 15 amino acids long. This CDR3 is CASSTPGQGANEQFF. In DNA form, the CDR3 reads TGTGCCAGTAGTACCCCGGGACAGGGGGCCAATGAGCAGTTCTTC.

This sequence joins TRBV10-3 and TRBJ2-3; 8 bases match TRBD1. V was clipped by 6 bases and J by 5 bases; unmatched bases: 7. Germline values: CDR1 ENHRY, CDR2 SYGVKD. The CDR3 length is 14 residues. The CDR3 protein is CAIRAGGSGDTQYF. In DNA form, the CDR3 reads TGTGCCATCAGGGCAGGGGGCTCGGGAGATACGCAGTATTTT.

This rearrangement joins TRBV5-6 to TRBJ1-1; 7 bases agree with TRBD1. Germline CDR1 is SGHDT and CDR2 is YYEEEE. V dropped 0 bases and J dropped 11; count of bases not matched to a gene: 19. The CDR3 consists of 17 residues. CDR3 nucleotides: TGTGCCAGCAGCTTGGTACCCGGGACAGTGAACCCAAGGGGGGCTTTCTTT. As protein: CASSLVPGTVNPRGAFF.

The V gene is TRBV6-1, the J gene TRBJ2-7, with TRBD1 matching 7 bases. V lost 1 base, J lost 0 bases, and 6 bases stayed unmatched. Per germline, CDR1 MNHNS and CDR2 SASEGT. The CDR3 length is 16 residues. The CDR3 spells CASSEVRRDSSYEQYF. The CDR3 region has the DNA TGTGCCAGCAGTGAAGTTCGCCGGGACAGCTCCTACGAGCAGTACTTC.

This rearrangement joins TRBV5-1 to TRBJ1-4, with TRBD1 identical over 7 bases. The CDR3 length is 15 residues. The V and J ends lost 0 bases and 4 bases, in that order; junction bases with no gene match: 3. The germline V gene has CDR1 SGHRS and CDR2 YFSETQ. CDR3 bases: TGCGCCAGCAGCTTGGTGTCAGGGGGTAATGAAAAACTGTTTTTT. It encodes CASSLVSGGNEKLFF.

The V gene is TRBV19, the J gene TRBJ1-1; D gene unclear. V shed 5 bases and J shed 10 bases, with 20 bases lying between them. CDR1 and CDR2 from the germline V gene are LNHDA and SQIVND (reference sequence). CDR3 length: 14 residues. CDR3 nucleotide sequence: TGTGCCAGTAGTCCCACCGGGAGCCTCGTTTTAGCTTTCTTT. This encodes CASSPTGSLVLAFF.

In nucleotides, the CDR3 is TGTGCCAGCAGCATACTCTACGAGCAGTACTTC. This translates into CASSILYEQYF. The genes are TRBV21-1 and TRBJ2-7; no DNA check was done on the table's D call, TRBD2. TRBV21-1 is labeled a pseudogene. The CDR3 covers 11 residues.

This chain connects TRBV5-4 to TRBJ2-5, with TRBD1 as a possible D gene (6 bases). V shed 4 bases and J shed 5 bases, with 21 bases lying between them. CDR1 is SGHNT and CDR2 is YYREEE in the germline V gene (reference sequence). CDR3 length: 16 residues. This chain's CDR3 is CASSPDGAGVSETQYF. The CDR3 DNA reads as TGTGCCAGCAGCCCCGATGGGGCAGGGGTCTCGGAGACCCAGTACTTC.

The chain uses TRBV5-1 and TRBJ2-2; D possibly corresponds to TRBD1 (6 bases). CDR3 length equals 16 residues. The germline V and J ends were trimmed by 1 base and 7 bases, with 17 bases remaining between them. Per germline, CDR1 SGHRS and CDR2 YFSETQ. For the CDR3, the DNA is TGCGCCAGCAGCTTGTCCCCAGGGGCCTTAAGCGGGGAGCTGTTTTTT. This sequence encodes CASSLSPGALSGELFF.

This clone was seen a handful of times. The DNA for the CDR3 is TGTGCCAGCACCCCGGGAACAATACGGGGGAATGAGCAGTTCTTC. This translates into CASTPGTIRGNEQFF. The rearrangement joins TRBV28 to TRBJ2-1, with D perhaps TRBD2 (6 bases). This CDR3 spans 15 amino acids. The V gene lost 7 bases and the J gene lost 7 bases, with 20 bases spanning the gap. Germline V gives CDR1 MDHEN, CDR2 SYDVKM.

J is TRBJ2-7 and V is TRBV11-3; TRBD1 agrees at 10 bases. V gave up 5 bases and J gave up 1 base; unmatched junction bases: 8. Looked up from germline, CDR1 is SGHNT and CDR2 is YENEEA. This CDR3 contains 16 residues. CDR3 sequence (DNA): TGTGCCAGCAGCCTATATTCGGACAGGGGGTCCTACGAGCAGTACTTC. This sequence encodes CASSLYSDRGSYEQYF.

J is TRBJ1-1 and V is TRBV15; D ambiguous. Germline V gives CDR1 LNHNV, CDR2 YYDKDF (reference sequence). The CDR3 totals 15 residues. Trimming shortened V by 3 bases and J by 6 bases, and 17 bases separated the two germline ends. The chain's CDR3 is CATSREREGYSEAFF. The CDR3 DNA is TGTGCCACCAGCAGGGAACGTGAGGGTTATTCTGAAGCTTTCTTT.

The DNA of the CDR3 is TGTGCCAGCAGTATTACAAGAGGGGCTTTCTTT. Translation: CASSITRGAFF. The chain is built from TRBV28 and TRBJ1-1; D uncertain. Germline V CDR1 and CDR2: MDHEN, SYDVKM. V lost 5 bases, J lost 11 bases, and 12 bases lay in between. The CDR3 length is 11 residues.

In its sample, this clone was seen once. Its ends do not fully match the called genes, so a read error is possible. The J gene is TRBJ1-1, the V gene TRBV2; D not resolved. CDR1 is SNHLY and CDR2 is FYNNEI in the germline V gene. There are 10 residues in the CDR3. CDR3 DNA sequence: TGTGCCGGCAGTGTTTTCGGTGCTTTCTTT. This translates into CAGSVFGAFF.